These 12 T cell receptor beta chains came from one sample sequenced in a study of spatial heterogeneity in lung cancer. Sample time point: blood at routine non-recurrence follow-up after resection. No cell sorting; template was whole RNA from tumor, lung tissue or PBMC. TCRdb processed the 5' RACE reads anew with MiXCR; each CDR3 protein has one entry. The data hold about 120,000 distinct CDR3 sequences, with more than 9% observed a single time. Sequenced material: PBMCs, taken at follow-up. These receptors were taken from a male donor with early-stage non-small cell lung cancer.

This CDR3 reads CASSQDFSGFSPLHF. In DNA form, the CDR3 reads TGTGCCAGCAGCCAAGATTTTTCGGGGTTTTCACCCCTCCACTTT. The gene calls are TRBV3-1 and TRBJ1-6; D gene uncertain. Trimming stripped 0 bases from V and 9 bases from J, with 12 bases between. The length of the CDR3 is 15 residues. Per germline, CDR1 LGHDT and CDR2 YNNKEL (reference sequence).

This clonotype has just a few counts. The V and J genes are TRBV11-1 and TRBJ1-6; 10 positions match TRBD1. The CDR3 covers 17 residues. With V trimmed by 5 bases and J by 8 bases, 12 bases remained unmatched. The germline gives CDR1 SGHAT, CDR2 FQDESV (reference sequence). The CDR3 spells CASSPRQGARWDSPLHF. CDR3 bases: TGTGCCAGCAGCCCCAGACAGGGGGCAAGATGGGATTCACCCCTCCACTTT.

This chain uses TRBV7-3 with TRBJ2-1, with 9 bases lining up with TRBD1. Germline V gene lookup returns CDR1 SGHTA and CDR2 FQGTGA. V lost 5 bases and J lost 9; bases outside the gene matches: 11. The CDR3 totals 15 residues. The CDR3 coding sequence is TGTGCCAGCAGCAGGAGCTCGGACAGGGGTAGTGAGCAGTTCTTC. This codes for CASSRSSDRGSEQFF.

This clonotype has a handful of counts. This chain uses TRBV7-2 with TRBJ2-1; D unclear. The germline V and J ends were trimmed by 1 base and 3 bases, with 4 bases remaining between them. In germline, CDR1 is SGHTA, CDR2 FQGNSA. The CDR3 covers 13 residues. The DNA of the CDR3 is TGTGCCAGCAGCTTAGACCTCTACAATGAGCAGTTCTTC. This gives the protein CASSLDLYNEQFF.

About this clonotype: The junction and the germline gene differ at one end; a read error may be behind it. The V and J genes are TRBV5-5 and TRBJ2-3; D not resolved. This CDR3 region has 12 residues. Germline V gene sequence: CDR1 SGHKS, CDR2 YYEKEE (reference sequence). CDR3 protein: CVSSYGTDTQYF. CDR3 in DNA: TGTGTCAGCAGCTACGGCACAGATACGCAGTATTTT.

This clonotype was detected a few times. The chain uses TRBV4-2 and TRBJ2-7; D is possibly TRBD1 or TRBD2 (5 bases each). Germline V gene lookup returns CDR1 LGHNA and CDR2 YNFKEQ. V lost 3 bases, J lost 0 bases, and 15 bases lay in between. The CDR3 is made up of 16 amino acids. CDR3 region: CASSQDVGTGSYEQYF. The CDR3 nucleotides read TGTGCCAGCAGCCAGGATGTCGGGACCGGCTCCTACGAGCAGTACTTC.

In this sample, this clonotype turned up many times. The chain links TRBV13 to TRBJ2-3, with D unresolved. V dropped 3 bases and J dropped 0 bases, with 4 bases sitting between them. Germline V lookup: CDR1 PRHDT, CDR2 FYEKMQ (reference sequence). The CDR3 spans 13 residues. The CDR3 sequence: CASSLVSTDTQYF. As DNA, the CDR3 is TGTGCCAGCAGCTTGGTCAGCACAGATACGCAGTATTTT.

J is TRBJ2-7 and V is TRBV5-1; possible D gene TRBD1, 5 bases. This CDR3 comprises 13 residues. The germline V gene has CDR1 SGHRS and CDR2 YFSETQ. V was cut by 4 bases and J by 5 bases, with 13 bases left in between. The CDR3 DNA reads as TGCGCCAGCAGCCCCCTCACAGGCCACGAGCAGTACTTC. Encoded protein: CASSPLTGHEQYF.

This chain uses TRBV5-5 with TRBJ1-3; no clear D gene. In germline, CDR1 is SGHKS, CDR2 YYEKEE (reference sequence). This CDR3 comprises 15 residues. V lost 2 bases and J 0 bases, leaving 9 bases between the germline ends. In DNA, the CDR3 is TGTGCCAGCAGCTTCGCTCGGGGCTCTGGAAACACCATATATTTT. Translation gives CASSFARGSGNTIYF.

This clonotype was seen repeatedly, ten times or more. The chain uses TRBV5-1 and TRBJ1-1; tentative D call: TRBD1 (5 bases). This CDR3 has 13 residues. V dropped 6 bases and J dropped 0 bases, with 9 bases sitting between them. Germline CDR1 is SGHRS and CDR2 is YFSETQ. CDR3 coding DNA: TGCGCCAGCAAGGGACCCATGAACACTGAAGCTTTCTTT. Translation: CASKGPMNTEAFF.

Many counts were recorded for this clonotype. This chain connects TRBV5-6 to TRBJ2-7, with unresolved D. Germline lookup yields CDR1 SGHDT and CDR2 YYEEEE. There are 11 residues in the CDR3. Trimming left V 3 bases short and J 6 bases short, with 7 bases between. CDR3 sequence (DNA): TGTGCCAGCAGCTCCGGTGGCGAGCAGTACTTC. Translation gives CASSSGGEQYF.

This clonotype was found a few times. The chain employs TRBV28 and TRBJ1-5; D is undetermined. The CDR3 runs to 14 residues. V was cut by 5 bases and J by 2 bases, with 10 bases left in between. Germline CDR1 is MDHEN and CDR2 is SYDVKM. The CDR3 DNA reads TGTGCCAGCAGTCCGGTTGTTGGCAATCAGCCCCAGCATTTT. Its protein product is CASSPVVGNQPQHF. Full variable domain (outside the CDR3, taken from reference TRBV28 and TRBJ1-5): DVKVTQSSRYLVKRTGEKVFLECVQDMDHENMFWYRQDPGLGLRLIYFSYDVKMKEKGDIPEGYSVSREKKERFSLILESASTNQTSMYLCASSPVVGNQPQHFGDGTRLSIL.